This T cell receptor beta chain was recorded in a study of monozygotic twins with inflammatory bowel disease. Study results and caveats: Those with IBD had lower TCRbeta diversity (inverse Simpson) than their healthy co-twins did.

Germline V gives CDR1 GTSNPN, CDR2 SVGIG (reference sequence). This CDR3 contains 15 residues. Remarks on this clonotype: The antigen remains unidentified.

There were eight separate reactions per sample in which cDNA was made. TCRdb processed the 5' RACE reads again and assigns one entry to each CDR3 protein, with no DNA. This sample's clone table lists around 97,000 distinct CDR3 sequences. This chain links TRBV30 with TRBJ2-7; TCRdb's assignment of TRBD2 cannot be checked, as there is no DNA. The TCR was taken from a human donor with ulcerative colitis or Crohn's disease, or a healthy co-twin of an affected twin (not recorded which). The specimen sequenced was blood. This chain's CDR3 is CAWSVGLAGSYEQYF.